These 7 T cell receptor beta chains originate from one sample sequenced in a study of T-cell reconstitution after alpha-beta-depleted transplantation in children. Library preparation (for TCRbeta) was performed with unique molecular identifiers. Each CDR3 protein gets one entry after TCRdb re-called the PCR reads with MiXCR. The repertoire holds hundreds of thousands of distinct CDR3 sequences, with about 30% as singletons. This sample comprised PBMCs from the stem cell graft donor, obtained from the stem cell graft. The receptors come from a human donor who donated a stem cell graft to a child with aplastic anemia.

This clonotype was picked up a small number of times. The chain is built from TRBV20-1 and TRBJ2-7; a weak D match, TRBD2 (6 bases). CDR3 length: 14 amino acids. Germline CDR1 DFQATT, CDR2 SNEGSKA (reference sequence). V shed 0 bases and J shed 1 base, with 10 bases lying between them. CDR3 coding DNA: TGCAGTGCTAGAGATCTGGAGGGTTCCTACGAGCAGTACTTC. This codes for CSARDLEGSYEQYF.

The rearrangement links TRBV6-1 to TRBJ1-2; D is undetermined. Germline V gene sequence: CDR1 MNHNS, CDR2 SASEGT. This CDR3 contains 14 residues. The V and J ends lost 2 bases and 1 base respectively, with 8 bases between them. The chain's CDR3 is CASSEYGGNYGYTF. The DNA for the CDR3 is TGTGCCAGCAGTGAATACGGAGGTAACTATGGCTACACCTTC.

V is TRBV10-1 and J is TRBJ1-4; the D is unclear. Per germline, CDR1 WNHNN and CDR2 SYGVQD (reference sequence). The ends were cut back, 3 bases at V and 7 bases at J, with 6 bases in the middle. The CDR3 is made up of 12 amino acids. The CDR3: CASSDGSEKLFF. The CDR3 DNA is TGCGCCAGCAGTGACGGGTCTGAAAAACTGTTTTTT.

The V and J genes are TRBV12-3 or TRBV12-4 and TRBJ2-5; possibly TRBD2 for D (6 bases). The length of the CDR3 is 12 residues. Trimming left V 3 bases short and J 7 bases short, with 9 bases between. CDR3 residues: CASSFTEGTQYF. The CDR3, as DNA: TGTGCCAGCAGTTTTACGGAGGGGACCCAGTACTTC.

The chain is built from TRBV7-3 and TRBJ2-1; D is perhaps TRBD2 (6 bases). CDR1 is SGHTA, CDR2 FQGTGA, per germline. The CDR3 has 15 amino acids. V was clipped by 4 bases and J by 0 bases, with 10 bases between them. The chain's CDR3 is CASSWDSSSYNEQFF. The CDR3 DNA sequence: TGTGCCAGCAGCTGGGACTCGAGCTCCTACAATGAGCAGTTCTTC.

This chain uses TRBV6-1 with TRBJ2-3, with TRBD2 identical over 12 bases. This CDR3 contains 21 residues. Trimming cost V 4 bases and J 1 base; bases outside gene matches: 18. The germline V gene has CDR1 MNHNS and CDR2 SASEGT. CDR3 bases: TGTGCCAGCAGTGGGACTAGCGGGATGACGTACCGTAGAAAGGGCACAGATACGCAGTATTTT. This encodes CASSGTSGMTYRRKGTDTQYF.

Only a few counts were recorded for this clonotype. J is TRBJ2-7 and V is TRBV7-9; no firm D call. There are 13 residues in the CDR3. Trimming removed 5 bases from V and 3 bases from J, with 11 bases in between. Germline CDR1 and CDR2: SEHNR and FQNEAQ (reference sequence). This chain's CDR3 is CASSGQTIYEQYF. The CDR3 region has the DNA TGTGCCAGCAGCGGCCAGACGATCTACGAGCAGTACTTC.